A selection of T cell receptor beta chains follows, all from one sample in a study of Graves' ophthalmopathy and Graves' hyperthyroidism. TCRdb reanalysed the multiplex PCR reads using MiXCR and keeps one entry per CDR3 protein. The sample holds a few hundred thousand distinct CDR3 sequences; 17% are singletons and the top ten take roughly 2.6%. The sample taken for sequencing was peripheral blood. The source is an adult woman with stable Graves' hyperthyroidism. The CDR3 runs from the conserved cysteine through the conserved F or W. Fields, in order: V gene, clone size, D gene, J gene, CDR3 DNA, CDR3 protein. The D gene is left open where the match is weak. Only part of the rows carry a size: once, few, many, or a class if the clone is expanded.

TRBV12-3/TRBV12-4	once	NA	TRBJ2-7	TGTGCCAGCAGCCGCCAGGGTCGGGTTGCTGAGCAGTACTTC	CASSRQGRVAEQYF
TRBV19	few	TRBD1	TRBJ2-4	TGTGCCAGTAGTACCGGACAGGGGGGAAACATTCAGTACTTC	CASSTGQGGNIQYF
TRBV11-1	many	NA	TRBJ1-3	TGTGCCAGCAGCGACCGGTACGGCCACATCGACAGAAACACCATATATTTT	CASSDRYGHIDRNTIYF
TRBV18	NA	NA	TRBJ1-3	TGTGCCAGCTCTCGCGACAGCGCCTCTGGAAACACCATATATTTT	CASSRDSASGNTIYF
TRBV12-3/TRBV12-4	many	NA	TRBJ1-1	TGTGCCAGCAGTTTAAAGGGGCTAGCTTTCTTT	CASSLKGLAFF
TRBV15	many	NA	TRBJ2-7	TGTGCCACCAGCAGAGATCATCAGTACTACGAGCAGTACTTC	CATSRDHQYYEQYF
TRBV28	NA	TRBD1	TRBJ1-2	TGTGCCAGCAGTTTAGTCTCATGGAACAGGGGGCCCCGGACTGATGGCTACACCTTC	CASSLVSWNRGPRTDGYTF
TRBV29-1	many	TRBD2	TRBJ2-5	TGCAGCGTGTCCGGGACTAGCGGGAGGCAAGAGACCCAGTACTTC	CSVSGTSGRQETQYF
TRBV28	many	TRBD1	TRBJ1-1	TGTGCCAGCAGCTTACAGGGGGCGAGAGCTTTCTTT	CASSLQGARAFF
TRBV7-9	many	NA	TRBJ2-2	TGTGCCAGCAGCTTATCTGGCAACACCGGGGAGCTGTTTTTT	CASSLSGNTGELFF
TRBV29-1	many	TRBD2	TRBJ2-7	TGCAGCGTCGGCCATAACGCACTAGCGGGGTATTACGAGCAGTACTTC	CSVGHNALAGYYEQYF
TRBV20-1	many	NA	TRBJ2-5	TGCAGTGCTAGAAGGAGTAAGGGGGAAGAGACCCAGTACTTC	CSARRSKGEETQYF
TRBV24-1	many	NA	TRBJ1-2	TGTGCCACCAGTGATGCGACAGAAACCTATGGCTACACCTTC	CATSDATETYGYTF
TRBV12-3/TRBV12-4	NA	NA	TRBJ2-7	TGTGCCAGCAGTTACCCGGACCGATTCTACGAGCAGTACTTC	CASSYPDRFYEQYF
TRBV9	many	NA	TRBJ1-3	TGTGCCAGCAGCGTAGCTTTAATGGGGCGTAGCTCTGGAAACACCATATATTTT	CASSVALMGRSSGNTIYF
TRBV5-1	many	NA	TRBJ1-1	TGCGCCAGCAGTGGGGGTGAGGTGTTCACTGAAGCTTTCTTT	CASSGGEVFTEAFF
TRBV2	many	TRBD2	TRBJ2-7	TGTGCCAGCAGTGATCCAGGGACTAGACGGGAGACCTACGAGCAGTACTTC	CASSDPGTRRETYEQYF
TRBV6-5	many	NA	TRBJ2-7	TGTGCCAGCAGTTACCCAGGGGCCGAGCAGTACTTC	CASSYPGAEQYF
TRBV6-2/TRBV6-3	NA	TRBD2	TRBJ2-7	TGTGCCAGCAGTTACTCCACCGAGAGCAGGGTGGGGGATCTAGCGGGAGTCGACGAGCAGTACTTC	CASSYSTESRVGDLAGVDEQYF
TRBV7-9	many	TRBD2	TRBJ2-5	TGTGCCAGCAGCTCCACTAGCGGGAGTCTTAAGACCCAGTACTTC	CASSSTSGSLKTQYF
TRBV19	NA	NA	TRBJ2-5	TGTGCCAGTAGTATACGGGGGCTCCAAGAGACCCAGTACTTC	CASSIRGLQETQYF
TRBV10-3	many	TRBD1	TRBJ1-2	TGTGCCATCAGTGGCCCTGGGACAGCATATGGCTACACCTTC	CAISGPGTAYGYTF
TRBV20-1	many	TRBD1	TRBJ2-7	TGCAGTGCCGCTTCAGGGGGTTCCTACGAGCAGTACTTC	CSAASGGSYEQYF
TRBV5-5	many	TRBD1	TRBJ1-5	TGTGCCAGCACCGAACAACCGGGACAGAATTTGCAGCCCCAGCATTTT	CASTEQPGQNLQPQHF
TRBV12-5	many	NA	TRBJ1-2	TGTGCTAGTGGCGAGGGGGTGGATGGCTACACCTTC	CASGEGVDGYTF
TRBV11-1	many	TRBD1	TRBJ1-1	TGTGCCAGCAGCTCCTCCGGGACAGGGGCGAAGACTGAAGCTTTCTTT	CASSSSGTGAKTEAFF
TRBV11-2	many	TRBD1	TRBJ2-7	TGTGCCAGCAGACCGAGGGACAGGGGCGCCTACGAGCAGTACTTC	CASRPRDRGAYEQYF
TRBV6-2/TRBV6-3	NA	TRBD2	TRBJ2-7	TGTGCCAGCAGTTACTCATGGTTAGCGGGGTTCTCCTACGAGCAGTACTTC	CASSYSWLAGFSYEQYF
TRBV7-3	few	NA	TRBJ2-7	TGTGCCAGCGCTATACCCTCCTACGAGCAGTACTTC	CASAIPSYEQYF
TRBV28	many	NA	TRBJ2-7	TGTGCCAGCAGTTTAACGTCAGGGGAAATCTACGAGCAGTACTTC	CASSLTSGEIYEQYF
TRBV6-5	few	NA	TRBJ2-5	TGTGCCAGCAGTTACTCAGGGACCCAGTACTTC	CASSYSGTQYF
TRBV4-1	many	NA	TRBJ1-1	TGCGCCAGCAGCCTCTCGGGTTCGGGATTGAACACTGAAGCTTTCTTT	CASSLSGSGLNTEAFF
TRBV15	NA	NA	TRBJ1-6	TGTGCCACCAGCCCTTACGGTCTTGGCTCCTATAATTCACCCCTCCACTTT	CATSPYGLGSYNSPLHF
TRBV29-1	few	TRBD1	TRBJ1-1	TGCAGCGTTGAGGTTACAGGGGGAACGCGGCAAGCTTTCTTT	CSVEVTGGTRQAFF
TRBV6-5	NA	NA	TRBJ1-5	TGTGCCAGCAGTACTCCAGGGACGAATCAGCCCCAGCATTTT	CASSTPGTNQPQHF
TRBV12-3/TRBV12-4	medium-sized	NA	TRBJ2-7	TGTGCCAGCAGCTTAGGCTACGAGCAGTACTTC	CASSLGYEQYF
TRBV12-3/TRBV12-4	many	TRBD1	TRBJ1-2	TGTGCCAGCAGTTTAGTTCCCGGACAGGGCACGATTACCTTC	CASSLVPGQGTITF
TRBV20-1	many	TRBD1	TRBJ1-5	TGCAGTGCCCAGGGGGACAACAATAGCAATCAGCCCCAGCATTTT	CSAQGDNNSNQPQHF
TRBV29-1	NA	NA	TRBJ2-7	TGCAGCGCTGCCCTCCAGGGGGGATCCTACGAGCAGTACTTC	CSAALQGGSYEQYF
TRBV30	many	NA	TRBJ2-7	NA	CAWSVFGQGSYF
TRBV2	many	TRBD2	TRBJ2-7	TGTGCCAGCAGGCCGGGACTAGACTACGAGCAGTACTTC	CASRPGLDYEQYF
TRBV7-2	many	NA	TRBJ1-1	TGTGCCAGCAGCTTAGTAGCCCGGAGCGTCACTGAAGCTTTCTTT	CASSLVARSVTEAFF
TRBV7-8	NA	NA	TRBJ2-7	TGTGCCAGCAGCTTAGCGCGCTATGAGGGGTACGAGCAGTACTTC	CASSLARYEGYEQYF
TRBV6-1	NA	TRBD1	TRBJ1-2	TGTGCCAGCAGTGGAAGGGACAGCTCCTGGAGTTTGGGCTACACCTTC	CASSGRDSSWSLGYTF
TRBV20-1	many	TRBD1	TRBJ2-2	TGCAGTGCGGCCGGGACAGGGGATAGCACCGGGGAGCTGTTTTTT	CSAAGTGDSTGELFF
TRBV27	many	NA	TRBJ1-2	TGTGCCAGCAGTTTTCTGGGGGGAAATGGCTACACCTTC	CASSFLGGNGYTF
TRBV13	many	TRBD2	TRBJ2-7	TGTGCCAGCAGCTTGGGACTAGTGGAGGACTACGAGCAGTACTTC	CASSLGLVEDYEQYF
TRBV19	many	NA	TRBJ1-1	TGTGCCAGTAGTATCGCAGCTATGAACACTGAAGCTTTCTTT	CASSIAAMNTEAFF
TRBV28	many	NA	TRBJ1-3	TGTGCCAGCAGTTTCGGGAGTAGCTCTGGAAACACCATATATTTT	CASSFGSSSGNTIYF
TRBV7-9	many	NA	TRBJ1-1	TGTGCCAGCAGCCCGTCGCGAGGGCGGTCCACTGAAGCTTTCTTT	CASSPSRGRSTEAFF
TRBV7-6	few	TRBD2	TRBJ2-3	TGTGCCAGCAGCTCAAATCCAAGCGGGAGGGCAGATACGCAGTATTTT	CASSSNPSGRADTQYF
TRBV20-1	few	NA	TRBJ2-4	TGCAGTGCTATCTTGGGAGCCAAAAACATTAAGTACTTC	CSAILGAKNIKYF
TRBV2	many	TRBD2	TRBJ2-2	TGTGCCAGCAGCGGGAGGGCCGTTGGCGGGGAGCTGTTTTTT	CASSGRAVGGELFF
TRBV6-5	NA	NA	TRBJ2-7	TGTGCCAGCAAAGCGGGACAGGAACCTCACGAGCAGTACTTC	CASKAGQEPHEQYF
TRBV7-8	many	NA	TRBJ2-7	TGTGCCAGCAGCTCCTTAAGACACGCCGAGCAGTACTTC	CASSSLRHAEQYF
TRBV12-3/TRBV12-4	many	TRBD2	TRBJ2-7	TGTGCCAGCAGTCCGCCCCCCTATAGCGGGAGTGTTTGCGAGCAGTACTTC	CASSPPPYSGSVCEQYF
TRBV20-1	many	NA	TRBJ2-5	TGCAGTGCTAGAGATTCGGCACAGGGTAGGGAGACCCAGTACTTC	CSARDSAQGRETQYF